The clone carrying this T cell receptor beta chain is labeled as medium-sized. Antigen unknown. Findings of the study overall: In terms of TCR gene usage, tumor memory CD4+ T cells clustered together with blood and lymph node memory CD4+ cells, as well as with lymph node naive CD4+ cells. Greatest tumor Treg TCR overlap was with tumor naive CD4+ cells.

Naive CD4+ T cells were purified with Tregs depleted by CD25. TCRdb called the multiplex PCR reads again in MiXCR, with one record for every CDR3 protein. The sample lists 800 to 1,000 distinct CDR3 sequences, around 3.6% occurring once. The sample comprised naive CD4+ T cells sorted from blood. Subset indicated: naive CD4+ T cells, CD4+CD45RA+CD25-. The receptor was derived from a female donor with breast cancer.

The CDR3 region is CASSLGKSNGYTF. CDR3 DNA sequence: TGTGCCAGCAGTTTAGGTAAATCGAATGGCTACACCTTC. The chain uses TRBV12-3 or TRBV12-4 and TRBJ1-2; D is uncertain. V was cut by 1 base and J by 6 bases, with 9 bases left in between. The CDR3 spans 13 residues.